The 28 T cell receptor beta chains reported below all come from one sample, sequenced in a study of T-cell reconstitution after alpha-beta-depleted transplantation in children. As it was prepared, the TCRbeta library received unique molecular identifiers. A single record per CDR3 protein comes from TCRdb applying MiXCR to the PCR reads. The sample has about 420,000 distinct CDR3 sequences, about a tenth seen once. Specimen: PBMCs from the stem cell graft donor, collected from the stem cell graft. Receptors were obtained from a human donor who donated a stem cell graft to a child with acute myeloid leukemia.

This clonotype was seen ten or more times. The genes are TRBV6-5 and TRBJ2-1; the match to TRBD2 covers 7 bases. V shed 4 bases and J 7 bases; nucleotides not matched to a gene: 7. The CDR3 sequence is 14 residues long. CDR1 and CDR2 (germline): MNHEY, SVGAGI. CDR3 in DNA: TGTGCCAGCAGTTTCAGGACTAGAAGGAATGAGCAGTTCTTC. Translation: CASSFRTRRNEQFF.

The gene calls are TRBV7-9 and TRBJ2-1, with D possibly matching TRBD2 (5 bases). The CDR3 totals 12 residues. V lost 5 bases and J lost 12, with 14 bases in between. CDR1 and CDR2 from the germline V gene are SEHNR and FQNEAQ (reference sequence). The CDR3 DNA sequence: TGTGCCAGCAGCGAGGGCGGCAATCGGCAGTTCTTC. Encoded protein: CASSEGGNRQFF.

This clonotype was found a few times. The chain uses TRBV6-5 and TRBJ2-3, with no clear D. The germline V gene encodes CDR1 MNHEY and CDR2 SVGAGI. The length of the CDR3 is 14 residues. The V end lost 0 bases, the J end lost 4 bases, and 8 bases lay between the germline ends. The CDR3 reads CASSYSSGSDTQYF. The CDR3 nucleotides read TGTGCCAGCAGTTACTCGAGTGGGTCAGATACGCAGTATTTT.

This clonotype was detected many times. V is TRBV3-1 and J is TRBJ2-3; D unresolved. The CDR3 consists of 13 residues. The V and J ends lost 4 bases and 2 bases respectively, with 7 bases between them. The germline gives CDR1 LGHDT, CDR2 YNNKEL (reference sequence). CDR3 in amino acids: CASSLGNTDTQYF. CDR3 in DNA: TGTGCCAGCAGCCTGGGGAACACAGATACGCAGTATTTT.

This chain uses TRBV5-6 with TRBJ2-7; TRBD1 is a possible D gene (6 bases). The ends were cut back, 1 base at V and 4 bases at J, with 12 bases in the middle. Germline values: CDR1 SGHDT, CDR2 YYEEEE. This CDR3 has 14 residues. The CDR3 sequence: CASSLTGHPYEQYV. The DNA for the CDR3 is TGTGCCAGCAGCTTGACAGGGCACCCGTACGAGCAGTACGTC.

This clonotype came up many times. The chain uses TRBV5-1 and TRBJ2-1, with TRBD1 identical over 7 bases. Germline trimming cut 0 bases from V and 14 bases from J; bases unmatched to any gene: 17. The CDR3 sequence is 16 residues long. Germline V gene sequence: CDR1 SGHRS, CDR2 YFSETQ. The CDR3 spells CASSLVRGPSGTGEFF. In nucleotides, the CDR3 is TGCGCCAGCAGCTTGGTTAGGGGGCCGTCCGGAACTGGGGAGTTCTTC.

The chain recombines TRBV19 with TRBJ2-7, with 7 bases that match TRBD2. CDR3 size: 18 residues. The germline gives CDR1 LNHDA, CDR2 SQIVND (reference sequence). J gave up 2 bases and V 1 base, and 14 bases lay outside the gene matches. The CDR3 DNA sequence: TGTGCCAGTAGTATAGGGTCCGGAGGGAGCGGGATTCCCTACGAGCAGTACTTC. Encoded protein: CASSIGSGGSGIPYEQYF.

This clonotype was observed a few times. This chain joins TRBV5-4 and TRBJ2-3; a possible D gene is TRBD1 (6 bases). V was trimmed by 0 bases and J by 0 bases, leaving 14 bases between them. Germline lookup yields CDR1 SGHNT and CDR2 YYREEE (reference sequence). The CDR3 spans 17 residues. The chain's CDR3 is CASSLEGRGTSTDTQYF. The DNA of the CDR3 is TGTGCCAGCAGCTTGGAGGGCAGGGGAACAAGCACAGATACGCAGTATTTT.

J is TRBJ2-3 and V is TRBV3-1, with a tentative D call TRBD2 (5 bases). Germline assignment: CDR1 LGHDT and CDR2 YNNKEL (reference sequence). There are 18 residues in the CDR3. Trimming cost V 4 bases and J 4 bases, with 24 bases left between them. CDR3 DNA sequence: TGTGCCAGCAGCCTCGTTTTGGCCGGGGAGCTCTCCGCAGATACGCAGTATTTT. It yields the protein CASSLVLAGELSADTQYF.

The chain combines TRBV20-1 with TRBJ2-1, with TRBD1 matching over 9 bases. CDR3 size: 17 residues. V shed 4 bases and J 8 bases; nucleotides not matched to a gene: 18. CDR1 is DFQATT and CDR2 is SNEGSKA in the germline V gene (reference sequence). DNA of the CDR3: TGCAGTGCTACGCCCGCTGTGGGACAGGGATCCGTAGATGAGCAGTTCTTC. Translated: CSATPAVGQGSVDEQFF.

This clonotype was found a few times. V gene TRBV6-1 combines with J gene TRBJ1-2, with D possibly matching TRBD1 (6 bases). Germline-derived CDR1 and CDR2 are MNHNS and SASEGT. Trimming shortened V by 6 bases and J by 5 bases, and 16 bases separated the two germline ends. The CDR3 extends over 14 amino acids. CDR3 coding DNA: TGTGCCAGCAGGAACCGGGACAATGGTTATGGCTACACCTTC. This codes for CASRNRDNGYGYTF.

This clonotype has just one count. The chain links TRBV2 to TRBJ2-3; 10 bases are shared with TRBD2. J was trimmed by 0 bases and V by 11 bases; bases with no gene match: 17. Germline loops: CDR1 SNHLY, CDR2 FYNNEI. The CDR3 covers 18 residues. CDR3 amino acids: CACCFWLAGEGSTDTQYF. Written as DNA, the CDR3 is TGTGCCTGCTGTTTCTGGCTAGCGGGGGAAGGTAGCACAGATACGCAGTATTTT.

This clonotype was picked up a small number of times. This chain connects TRBV6-1 to TRBJ1-4; D is unclear. The V gene lost 5 bases and the J gene lost 0 bases, with 13 bases spanning the gap. The CDR3 totals 16 residues. CDR1 and CDR2 (germline): MNHNS, SASEGT. The CDR3 region is CASSRPKEATNEKLFF. Here the CDR3 DNA reads TGTGCCAGCAGTCGCCCCAAGGAGGCAACTAATGAAAAACTGTTTTTT.

This clonotype showed up just a few times. The V call is TRBV6-1, the J call TRBJ1-5; D is perhaps TRBD1 (6 bases). Germline lookup yields CDR1 MNHNS and CDR2 SASEGT. The CDR3 is 14 amino acids. Trimming pared 10 bases from V and 3 bases from J, leaving 16 bases between. CDR3 residues: CATQTGVLNQPQHF. CDR3 DNA sequence: TGTGCCACCCAGACAGGCGTCCTCAATCAGCCCCAGCATTTT.

V gene TRBV29-1 combines with J gene TRBJ1-1, with a weak D call TRBD1 (5 bases). This CDR3 has 15 residues. Germline V gene lookup returns CDR1 SQVTM and CDR2 ANQGSEA. Trimming removed 0 bases from V and 6 bases from J, with 17 bases in between. The CDR3: CSVEERAGVNPEAFF. The DNA for the CDR3 is TGCAGCGTTGAAGAAAGGGCGGGGGTGAATCCTGAAGCTTTCTTT.

Note on this clonotype: The junction departs from germline at one end; a sequencing error may be responsible. This rearrangement joins TRBV9 to TRBJ2-4, with 8 nucleotides matching TRBD2. The CDR3 has 16 residues. Germline CDR1 SGDLS, CDR2 YYNGEE. The CDR3 DNA reads TGTGCCAGCAGCGCCGGGGGGGGTTTCGGCAAAAACAGTCAGTACTTC. Protein: CASSAGGGFGKNSQYF.

The chain combines TRBV4-3 with TRBJ1-2; D uncertain. The CDR3 extends over 15 amino acids. The germline V gene has CDR1 LGHNA and CDR2 YSLEER. Between the trimmed V and J ends, which lost 0 bases and 4 bases, there was a span of 12 bases. Here the CDR3 reads CASSQEAAPFYGYTF. The CDR3 bases are TGCGCCAGCAGCCAAGAGGCAGCTCCCTTCTATGGCTACACCTTC.

Only a few counts were recorded for this clonotype. The chain links TRBV27 to TRBJ2-7; 11 nucleotides align to TRBD2. Germline V gene sequence: CDR1 MNHEY, CDR2 SMNVEV (reference sequence). There are 18 residues in the CDR3. Trimming removed 0 bases from V and 1 base from J; junction bases left unmatched: 8. The CDR3 DNA reads as TGTGCCAGCAGTTTATCCCTTCTTAGCGGGAGGGGGTCCTACGAGCAGTACTTC. Its protein is CASSLSLLSGRGSYEQYF.

The chain combines TRBV20-1 with TRBJ2-3; 8 bases match TRBD2. Germline assignment: CDR1 DFQATT and CDR2 SNEGSKA (reference sequence). The trim removed 4 bases at V and 5 bases at J, leaving 8 bases unmatched. The CDR3 sequence is 14 residues long. The CDR3 nucleotides are TGCAGTGCTACGAGTAGCGGGATAGTAGATACGCAGTATTTT. It is translated as CSATSSGIVDTQYF.

This clonotype has just a few counts. The gene calls are TRBV20-1 and TRBJ2-4, with no clear D. V was cut by 0 bases and J by 1 base, with 16 bases left in between. CDR1 is DFQATT and CDR2 is SNEGSKA in the germline V gene (reference sequence). The length of the CDR3 is 17 residues. The CDR3 reads CSARDSLGWGAKNIQYF. DNA for the CDR3: TGCAGTGCTAGAGACTCTTTGGGCTGGGGTGCCAAAAACATTCAGTACTTC.

This sequence joins TRBV5-1 and TRBJ1-6; 8 bases line up with TRBD1. This CDR3 is built from 15 residues. Trimming took 4 bases from V and 7 from J; bases not matched to a gene: 7. Germline V gene lookup returns CDR1 SGHRS and CDR2 YFSETQ. CDR3 in amino acids: CASSPRTGKNSPLHF. Here the CDR3 DNA reads TGCGCCAGCAGCCCGAGGACAGGGAAGAATTCACCCCTCCACTTT.

This rearrangement joins TRBV20-1 to TRBJ2-1; D unresolved. The length of the CDR3 is 10 residues. Trimming took 3 bases from V and 13 from J, leaving 10 bases between them. From germline, CDR1 is DFQATT and CDR2 SNEGSKA (reference sequence). The CDR3: CSARGGDQFF. In DNA, the CDR3 is TGCAGTGCTAGGGGTGGTGACCAGTTCTTC.

This clonotype was picked up a small number of times. The CDR3 coding sequence is TGCAGTGCTACCCCCCCCGGGGCAGGGATATTCTCTGAAGCTTTCTTT. The encoded protein is CSATPPGAGIFSEAFF. The chain is built from TRBV20-1 and TRBJ1-1; weak D call: TRBD1 (5 bases). Trimming removed 4 bases at V and 6 bases at J, with 24 bases between. Looked up from germline, CDR1 is DFQATT and CDR2 is SNEGSKA (reference sequence). CDR3 length equals 16 residues.

This clonotype was counted a few times. The chain uses TRBV25-1 and TRBJ1-1; D gene ambiguous. Trimming shortened V by 8 bases and J by 4 bases, and 17 bases separated the two germline ends. The CDR3 is 14 residues long. Germline lookup yields CDR1 MGHDK and CDR2 SYGVNS. As DNA, the CDR3 is TGTGCCAGCCGCCGGACGGGTTACGGCACTGAAGCTTTCTTT. Amino acid sequence: CASRRTGYGTEAFF.

This sequence joins TRBV6-1 and TRBJ1-2, with TRBD1 identical over 8 bases. CDR1 is MNHNS and CDR2 is SASEGT in the germline V gene. The trim removed 6 bases at V and 7 bases at J, leaving 7 bases unmatched. This CDR3 has 13 amino acids. This CDR3 reads CASRGQGEGGYTF. The CDR3 DNA is TGTGCCAGCAGAGGACAGGGAGAGGGTGGCTACACCTTC.

A note on this clonotype: The junction departs from the called germline gene at one end, perhaps through a read error. The genes are TRBV7-9 and TRBJ2-1; 9 bases align to TRBD1. In germline, CDR1 is SEHNR, CDR2 FQNEAQ (reference sequence). This CDR3 spans 12 amino acids. The CDR3 is CASSLAGQGPTF. CDR3 DNA sequence: TGTGCCAGCAGCTTAGCGGGACAGGGTCCTACCTTC.

J is TRBJ2-1 and V is TRBV12-3 or TRBV12-4, with a tentative D call TRBD2 (5 bases). The CDR3 has 13 amino acids. The V and J ends lost 6 bases and 3 bases respectively, with 9 bases between them. As DNA, the CDR3 is TGTGCCAGCAGCCGAGCGGTCTACAATGAGCAGTTCTTC. This translates into CASSRAVYNEQFF.

This chain joins TRBV10-3 and TRBJ2-2, with 9 nucleotides matching TRBD2. Germline CDR1 reads ENHRY; CDR2 reads SYGVKD. The length of the CDR3 is 18 residues. Trimming cost V 4 bases and J 4 bases; bases outside gene matches: 13. CDR3 sequence: CAISGASGGNRGTGELFF. The DNA of the CDR3 is TGTGCCATCAGTGGTGCAAGCGGGGGGAATAGAGGCACCGGGGAGCTGTTTTTT.